The 12 T cell receptor beta chains below were found in one sample sequenced in a study of control samples from healthy donors and cancer patients (dated by TCRdb to 2019 to 2021). The library was obtained by the immunoSEQ multiplex PCR assay. TCRdb mirrors the immuneACCESS table, restricted to in-frame sequences. Some clones are absent from its copies; in checked studies, under half trace to an unresolved V gene, and the reason for the others is unknown. The sample records some 410,000 clones, about 93% of which are singletons. Around 6.8% of the sample is taken by the ten largest. Sequenced sample: PBMCs. These receptors were collected from a man aged 40-49 years with head and neck cancer.

CDR3 bases: TGTGCCAGCAGCCCGGGACAGATATACGAGCAGTACTTC. This translates into CASSPGQIYEQYF. The gene calls are TRBV3-1 (or the pseudogene TRBV3-2) and TRBJ2-7; 7 nucleotides line up with TRBD1. CDR1 and CDR2 from the germline V gene are LGHDT and YNNKEL (reference sequence). With V trimmed by 4 bases and J by 4 bases, 4 bases remained unmatched. The CDR3 sequence is 13 residues long.

The V and J genes are TRBV7-2 and TRBJ2-3; 8 bases are shared with TRBD2. CDR1 is SGHTA and CDR2 is FQGNSA in the germline V gene. V dropped 1 base and J dropped 1; count of bases not matched to a gene: 4. The CDR3 has 16 residues. The CDR3 is CASSLGLAQGTDTQYF. CDR3 nucleotide sequence: TGTGCCAGCAGCTTAGGACTAGCGCAAGGCACAGATACGCAGTATTTT.

As for this clone: Other nucleotide sequences in the sample specify the same CDR3. This sequence joins TRBV5-1 and TRBJ1-1; weak D call: TRBD1 (5 bases). The germline V and J ends were trimmed by 2 bases and 1 base, with 9 bases remaining between them. In germline, CDR1 is SGHRS, CDR2 YFSETQ. The CDR3 is made up of 14 amino acids. As DNA, the CDR3 is TGCGCCAGCAGCTTACTGACAGAGAACACTGAAGCTTTCTTT. This sequence encodes CASSLLTENTEAFF.

This chain connects TRBV11-2 to TRBJ2-7; 11 bases map to TRBD2. The CDR3 length is 13 residues. V shed 2 bases, J shed 10 bases, and the junction held 4 bases outside the gene matches. Looked up from germline, CDR1 is SGHAT and CDR2 is FQNNGV. The CDR3 DNA is TGTGCCAGCAGCTTAAGACTAGCGGGATCTCAGTACTTC. This encodes CASSLRLAGSQYF.

The J gene is TRBJ2-1, the V gene TRBV10-2; 11 bases fit TRBD1. V trimming: 2 bases; J trimming: 8 bases; junction bases outside the gene matches: 5. The CDR3 sequence is 15 residues long. Germline values: CDR1 WSHSY, CDR2 SAAADI. CDR3 amino acids: CASSERGDRGYEQFF. CDR3 bases: TGCGCCAGCAGTGAGAGGGGGGACAGGGGGTATGAGCAGTTCTTC.

The V gene is TRBV5-1, the J gene TRBJ2-1, with a possible D match to TRBD2 (7 bases). Germline V gene data show CDR1 as SGHRS and CDR2 as YFSETQ. The CDR3 spans 18 residues. The V end lost 0 bases, the J end lost 7 bases, and 23 bases lay between the germline ends. The CDR3 loop is CASSLAAGAPFPTNEQFF. The CDR3 nucleotides are TGCGCCAGCAGCTTGGCCGCGGGGGCCCCATTTCCTACAAATGAGCAGTTCTTC. The full variable domain, its missing parts supplied by reference TRBV5-1 and TRBJ2-1, is KAGVTQTPRYLIKTRGQQVTLSCSPISGHRSVSWYQQTPGQGLQFLFEYFSETQRNKGNFPGRFSGRQFSNSRSEMNVSTLELGDSALYLCASSLAAGAPFPTNEQFFGPGTRLTVL.

Of note for this clone: This same CDR3 is encoded by further DNA sequences in the sample. The J gene is TRBJ1-1, the V gene TRBV11-3; TRBD1 might be the D (5 bases). The germline V gene has CDR1 SGHNT and CDR2 YENEEA. The ends were cut back, 2 bases at V and 1 base at J, with 8 bases in the middle. The CDR3 totals 14 residues. CDR3 loop: CASSLSGGNTEAFF. CDR3 bases: TGTGCCAGCAGCTTATCCGGGGGGAACACTGAAGCTTTCTTT.

The chain is built from TRBV7-2 and TRBJ2-6; 9 bases fit TRBD1. The V segment lost 1 base and the J segment 0 bases; nucleotides outside the gene matches: 1. Germline-derived CDR1 and CDR2 are SGHTA and FQGNSA. This CDR3 has 17 residues. CDR3 sequence: CASSLGTGASGANVLTF. The CDR3 coding sequence is TGTGCCAGCAGCTTAGGGACAGGGGCCTCTGGGGCCAACGTCCTGACTTTC.

This clone was observed a handful of times. This chain joins TRBV29-1 and TRBJ2-7; 7 nucleotides line up with TRBD2. The trim removed 5 bases at V and 7 bases at J, leaving 11 bases unmatched. This CDR3 has 13 amino acids. Germline lookup yields CDR1 SQVTM and CDR2 ANQGSEA. The CDR3 DNA follows: TGCAGCGTTCGAGTTTCAACCGGGGGGGAGCAGTACTTC. This sequence encodes CSVRVSTGGEQYF.

The chain recombines TRBV7-2 with TRBJ2-7; 7 bases fit TRBD2. V lost 2 bases, J lost 3 bases, and 4 bases stayed unmatched. CDR1 is SGHTA, CDR2 FQGNSA, per germline. This CDR3 contains 14 residues. CDR3 region: CASSLSSGGYEQYF. CDR3 DNA: TGTGCCAGCAGCTTATCTTCGGGGGGCTACGAGCAGTACTTC.

The V call is TRBV6-6, the J call TRBJ1-2; TRBD1 might be the D (5 bases). V gave up 5 bases and J gave up 4 bases, with 17 bases separating them. This CDR3 contains 15 residues. Germline-derived CDR1 and CDR2 are MNHNY and SVGAGI (reference sequence). In nucleotides, the CDR3 is TGTGCCAGCAGTCGCGGGACGGATGAACTCTATGGCTACACCTTC. Translated: CASSRGTDELYGYTF.

This chain joins TRBV27 and TRBJ2-7, with D possibly matching TRBD1 (6 bases). V lost 5 bases, J lost 3 bases, and 8 bases lay in between. The CDR3 is 12 amino acids. CDR1 is MNHEY, CDR2 SMNVEV, per germline (reference sequence). CDR3 amino acids: CASSQQGYEQYF. CDR3 bases: TGTGCCAGCAGTCAACAGGGCTACGAGCAGTACTTC.